Listed below are T cell receptor beta chains from one sample, sequenced in a study of OX40 agonist ivuxolimab in advanced cancers. Repertoires were generated with immunoSEQ multiplex PCR, while TCRdb's copy carries only in-frame clones and drops some. The data show tens of thousands of clones, with about 85% seen just once and under 7% held by the top ten. The starting material was CD4+ or CD8+ T cells sorted from blood, obtained in a trial of the OX40 agonist ivuxolimab. These TCRs come from an adult with an advanced solid tumor such as melanoma, head and neck, liver or kidney cancer. Each CDR3 is given with its conserved first and last residue. Each record gives: V gene, CDR3 length, D gene, clone size, J gene, CDR3 DNA, CDR3 protein. A D gene is named only where the DNA matches it firmly. A row's size may be missing; if present it is once, few, many or a size class.

v_call: TRBV7-2
cdr3_length: 15
d_call: -
clone_size: -
j_call: TRBJ2-3
cdr3_nt: TGTGCCAGCAGCCGGGTGGCGGGGAGCACAGATACGCAGTATTTT
cdr3_aa: CASSRVAGSTDTQYF

v_call: TRBV10-3
cdr3_length: 17
d_call: TRBD1
clone_size: -
j_call: TRBJ1-1
cdr3_nt: TGTGCCATCAGTGAACACGGACAGGGGGAAATGAACACTGAAGCTTTCTTT
cdr3_aa: CAISEHGQGEMNTEAFF

v_call: TRBV4-1
cdr3_length: 13
d_call: -
clone_size: -
j_call: TRBJ2-7
cdr3_nt: TGCGCCAGCAGCCCGTCTAACTCCTACGAGCAGTACTTC
cdr3_aa: CASSPSNSYEQYF

v_call: TRBV12-5
cdr3_length: 18
d_call: -
clone_size: -
j_call: TRBJ1-1
cdr3_nt: TGTGCTAGTGGTTTGGTCTGGGGTATGGGAGTTGATGGCACTGAAGCTTTCTTT
cdr3_aa: CASGLVWGMGVDGTEAFF

v_call: TRBV5-6
cdr3_length: 14
d_call: -
clone_size: -
j_call: TRBJ1-4
cdr3_nt: TGTGCCAGCAGCTTGCTGGGAGAACATGAAAAACTGTTTTTT
cdr3_aa: CASSLLGEHEKLFF

v_call: TRBV4-1
cdr3_length: 15
d_call: -
clone_size: -
j_call: TRBJ1-2
cdr3_nt: TGCGCCAGCAGCCAAGGGACCCCGAATTTGGGTGGCTACACCTTC
cdr3_aa: CASSQGTPNLGGYTF

v_call: TRBV5-1
cdr3_length: 16
d_call: TRBD1
clone_size: -
j_call: TRBJ2-2
cdr3_nt: TGCGCCAGCAACCCCACCGGGACAGGGGAGACCGGGGAGCTGTTTTTT
cdr3_aa: CASNPTGTGETGELFF

v_call: TRBV2
cdr3_length: 14
d_call: TRBD2
clone_size: -
j_call: TRBJ2-1
cdr3_nt: TGTGCCAGCAGTACTAGCGAGACTTACAATGAGCAGTTCTTC
cdr3_aa: CASSTSETYNEQFF

v_call: TRBV7-5
cdr3_length: 18
d_call: -
clone_size: -
j_call: TRBJ2-5
cdr3_nt: TGTGCCAGAAGCTTAGAGGACCTTCTGCGGGAGGTGGGGGAGACCCAGTACTTC
cdr3_aa: CARSLEDLLREVGETQYF

v_call: TRBV5-8
cdr3_length: 13
d_call: -
clone_size: once
j_call: TRBJ2-3
cdr3_nt: TGTGCCAGCAGCTTGGAGGGAACGGATACGCAGTATTTT
cdr3_aa: CASSLEGTDTQYF

v_call: TRBV7-2
cdr3_length: 14
d_call: -
clone_size: -
j_call: TRBJ2-1
cdr3_nt: TGTGCCAGCAGCGGCGGGACATCCTACAATGAGCAGTTCTTC
cdr3_aa: CASSGGTSYNEQFF

v_call: TRBV6-5
cdr3_length: 14
d_call: -
clone_size: -
j_call: TRBJ2-3
cdr3_nt: TGTGCCAGCAGCCCATCCGCCGCCGCGGATACGCAGTATTTT
cdr3_aa: CASSPSAAADTQYF

v_call: TRBV10-1
cdr3_length: 14
d_call: TRBD1
clone_size: few
j_call: TRBJ2-7
cdr3_nt: TGCGCCAGCAGTTCCGACAGGGGTAGCTACGAGCAGTACTTC
cdr3_aa: CASSSDRGSYEQYF

v_call: TRBV29-1
cdr3_length: 14
d_call: TRBD2
clone_size: once
j_call: TRBJ2-3
cdr3_nt: TGCAGCTCTAGGACTAGCGGGATGACAGATACGCAGTATTTT
cdr3_aa: CSSRTSGMTDTQYF

v_call: TRBV18
cdr3_length: 23
d_call: -
clone_size: -
j_call: TRBJ1-5
cdr3_nt: TGTGCCAGCTCACCACTGGTTATGATCGTCGGACAGAACAGGAATTATAGCAATCAGCCCCAGCATTTT
cdr3_aa: CASSPLVMIVGQNRNYSNQPQHF

v_call: TRBV7-9
cdr3_length: 16
d_call: TRBD2
clone_size: -
j_call: TRBJ2-1
cdr3_nt: TGTGCCAGCAGCCACCTACTAGCGGGAGCCCGCCATGAGCAGTTCTTC
cdr3_aa: CASSHLLAGARHEQFF

v_call: TRBV10-3
cdr3_length: 14
d_call: -
clone_size: -
j_call: TRBJ2-3
cdr3_nt: TGTGCCATCAGTGGACAGCCCGGGGGCGATACGCAGTATTTT
cdr3_aa: CAISGQPGGDTQYF

v_call: TRBV6-6
cdr3_length: 13
d_call: -
clone_size: -
j_call: TRBJ1-6
cdr3_nt: TGTGCCAGCAGTCGAATAAGTAATTCACCCCTCCACTTT
cdr3_aa: CASSRISNSPLHF

v_call: TRBV11-2
cdr3_length: 15
d_call: TRBD1
clone_size: once
j_call: TRBJ2-5
cdr3_nt: TGTGCCAGCAGCCTAGTGTGGGACAGGGAAGAGACCCAGTACTTC
cdr3_aa: CASSLVWDREETQYF

v_call: TRBV9
cdr3_length: 16
d_call: -
clone_size: -
j_call: TRBJ1-6
cdr3_nt: TGTGCCAGCAGCGTCTTCGAAAGTGCCTATAATTCACCCCTCCACTTT
cdr3_aa: CASSVFESAYNSPLHF

v_call: TRBV15
cdr3_length: 16
d_call: TRBD2
clone_size: -
j_call: TRBJ2-3
cdr3_nt: TGTGCCACCAGCAGGCGGGGGGGGCAGAGCACAGATACGCAGTATTTT
cdr3_aa: CATSRRGGQSTDTQYF

v_call: TRBV7-6
cdr3_length: 13
d_call: -
clone_size: -
j_call: TRBJ1-5
cdr3_nt: TGTGCCAGCAGCTTGAGTTCGAATCAGCCCCAGCATTTT
cdr3_aa: CASSLSSNQPQHF

v_call: TRBV7-6
cdr3_length: 15
d_call: TRBD2
clone_size: -
j_call: TRBJ2-1
cdr3_nt: TGTGCCAGCAGCTTTACTAGCGGGATTGGCAATGAGCAGTTCTTC
cdr3_aa: CASSFTSGIGNEQFF

v_call: TRBV6-5
cdr3_length: 14
d_call: -
clone_size: few
j_call: TRBJ2-2
cdr3_nt: TGTGCCAGCACCTTCACCGGGGACACCGGGGAGCTGTTTTTT
cdr3_aa: CASTFTGDTGELFF

v_call: TRBV4-1
cdr3_length: 16
d_call: -
clone_size: -
j_call: TRBJ1-1
cdr3_nt: TGCGCCAGCAGCCTCTGGTTAAGGGCCCTGAACACTGAAGCTTTCTTT
cdr3_aa: CASSLWLRALNTEAFF

v_call: TRBV6-1
cdr3_length: 14
d_call: -
clone_size: -
j_call: TRBJ1-1
cdr3_nt: TGTGCCAGCAGCCTCGGACAGTTGTCCTCTGAAGCTTTCTTT
cdr3_aa: CASSLGQLSSEAFF

v_call: TRBV27
cdr3_length: 14
d_call: -
clone_size: -
j_call: TRBJ1-4
cdr3_nt: TGTGCCAGCAGTTTAGTACAGACTAATGAAAAACTGTTTTTT
cdr3_aa: CASSLVQTNEKLFF

v_call: TRBV7-2
cdr3_length: 13
d_call: -
clone_size: -
j_call: TRBJ2-1
cdr3_nt: TGTGCCAGCAGCTTTGGACAGTACAATGAGCAGTTCTTC
cdr3_aa: CASSFGQYNEQFF

v_call: TRBV25-1
cdr3_length: 16
d_call: TRBD2
clone_size: -
j_call: TRBJ2-7
cdr3_nt: TGTGCCAGCAGTGAATCGAAGCGGGAGGCTCCCTACGAGCAGTACTTC
cdr3_aa: CASSESKREAPYEQYF

v_call: TRBV19
cdr3_length: 15
d_call: TRBD1
clone_size: -
j_call: TRBJ2-7
cdr3_nt: TGTGCCAGTAGTATATTGCAGGGGGCGAAGTACGAGCAGTACTTC
cdr3_aa: CASSILQGAKYEQYF

v_call: TRBV10-1
cdr3_length: 13
d_call: -
clone_size: -
j_call: TRBJ2-1
cdr3_nt: TGCGCCAGCAGTGACCCTCCCCTCAATGAGCAGTTCTTC
cdr3_aa: CASSDPPLNEQFF

v_call: TRBV14
cdr3_length: 13
d_call: -
clone_size: -
j_call: TRBJ1-1
cdr3_nt: TGTGCCAGCAGCCAAGGTGGGAACACTGAAGCTTTCTTT
cdr3_aa: CASSQGGNTEAFF

v_call: TRBV29-1
cdr3_length: 14
d_call: -
clone_size: -
j_call: TRBJ2-3
cdr3_nt: TGCAGCGTTGAAGGCGGAAGGGGCGCGGATACGCAGTATTTT
cdr3_aa: CSVEGGRGADTQYF

v_call: TRBV5-1
cdr3_length: 15
d_call: TRBD2
clone_size: once
j_call: TRBJ2-1
cdr3_nt: TGCGCCAGCAGCTGGACTAGCGGGAGATGGGATGAGCAGTTCTTC
cdr3_aa: CASSWTSGRWDEQFF

v_call: TRBV19
cdr3_length: 17
d_call: TRBD1
clone_size: -
j_call: TRBJ1-4
cdr3_nt: TGTGCCAGTAGTATAGGCAGTCGGCAGGGGGCAAATGAAAAACTGTTTTTT
cdr3_aa: CASSIGSRQGANEKLFF

v_call: TRBV14
cdr3_length: 16
d_call: -
clone_size: -
j_call: TRBJ2-7
cdr3_nt: TGTGCCAGCAGCCCTGCATCGGGTTGGAGCTCCTACGAGCAGTACTTC
cdr3_aa: CASSPASGWSSYEQYF

v_call: TRBV30
cdr3_length: 14
d_call: -
clone_size: -
j_call: TRBJ2-5
cdr3_nt: TGTGCCTGGAGTGTATGGCGGGATCAAGAGACCCAGTACTTC
cdr3_aa: CAWSVWRDQETQYF

v_call: TRBV25-1
cdr3_length: 15
d_call: -
clone_size: once
j_call: TRBJ2-3
cdr3_nt: TGTGCCAGCAGTGAAGAAAGGGGCCTCACAGATACGCAGTATTTT
cdr3_aa: CASSEERGLTDTQYF

v_call: TRBV4-1
cdr3_length: 13
d_call: -
clone_size: -
j_call: TRBJ1-5
cdr3_nt: TGCGCCAGCAGCCAAGAGATAAATCAGCCCCAGCATTTT
cdr3_aa: CASSQEINQPQHF

v_call: TRBV2
cdr3_length: 14
d_call: -
clone_size: -
j_call: TRBJ2-1
cdr3_nt: TGTGCCAGCGTGGGGCAGGTGGGCTACAATGAGCAGTTCTTC
cdr3_aa: CASVGQVGYNEQFF

v_call: TRBV7-2
cdr3_length: 17
d_call: TRBD2
clone_size: -
j_call: TRBJ2-1
cdr3_nt: TGTGCCAGCAGCTTATATCCAGCGGGAGCATCCTACAATGAGCAGTTCTTC
cdr3_aa: CASSLYPAGASYNEQFF